Sequencing of this T cell receptor beta chain was carried out in a study of control samples from healthy donors and cancer patients. Sequencing was performed with immunoSEQ multiplex PCR; in TCRdb, only in-frame clones are kept and a portion is missing. The profile shows approximately 52,000 clones, approximately 86% of them singletons. The germline CDR1 and CDR2 sequences are SGHDT and YYEEEE. The V gene lost 3 bases and the J gene lost 3 bases, with 7 bases spanning the gap. The CDR3 spans 13 residues. The chain carries TRBV5-6 and TRBJ1-5, with D hard to call. Sequencing used blood. The receptor's source is a middle-aged man in good health. In nucleotides, the CDR3 is TGTGCCAGCAGCTCAGACACCAATCAGCCCCAGCATTTT. This sequence encodes CASSSDTNQPQHF. The variable domain in full, completed from reference TRBV5-6 and TRBJ1-5, reads DAGVTQSPTHLIKTRGQQVTLRCSPKSGHDTVSWYQQALGQGPQFIFQYYEEEERQRGNFPDRFSGHQFPNYSSELNVNALLLGDSALYLCASSSDTNQPQHFGDGTRLSIL.